These 4 T cell receptor beta chains were sequenced from one sample in a study of shared clonotypes between healthy human individuals. TCRdb's table, derived via immunoSEQ multiplex PCR, lists solely in-frame clones and lacks some. This sample has approximately 110,000 clones, with around 64% found just once. Sequenced input: memory CD8+ T cells sorted from blood. The subset is: CD45RO+ cells pooled with CCR7-negative TemRA cells. The receptor source for this set is a woman aged 30 to 39 in good health.

V gene TRBV30 combines with J gene TRBJ2-7; 11 bases align to TRBD2. V gave up 5 bases and J gave up 3 bases; unmatched junction bases: 6. The CDR3 sequence is 14 residues long. Germline CDR1 is GTSNPN and CDR2 is SVGIG (reference sequence). In DNA, the CDR3 is TGTGCCTGGGAGGAGGGGACTAGCGGCTACGAGCAGTACTTC. It encodes CAWEEGTSGYEQYF.

This chain joins TRBV4-1 and TRBJ2-7; D uncertain. This CDR3 is 11 amino acids long. V shed 1 base and J shed 6 bases, with 4 bases lying between them. Germline V gives CDR1 MGHRA, CDR2 YSYEKL. The CDR3 DNA follows: TGCGCCAGCAGCCAAGCCAGCGAGCAGTACTTC. Residues: CASSQASEQYF.

The V call is TRBV4-2, the J call TRBJ2-3, with D possibly called TRBD1 or TRBD2 (5 bases each). The CDR3 length is 13 residues. Trimming took 4 bases from V and 6 from J, leaving 11 bases between them. Germline assignment: CDR1 LGHNA and CDR2 YNFKEQ. CDR3 region: CASSPAEGDTQYF. CDR3 bases: TGTGCCAGCAGCCCGGCAGAGGGGGATACGCAGTATTTT.

The V and J genes are TRBV5-6 and TRBJ2-1; D remains unclear. Trimming pared 1 base from V and 8 bases from J, leaving 4 bases between. The germline V gene encodes CDR1 SGHDT and CDR2 YYEEEE. The CDR3 covers 11 residues. This CDR3 is CASSLSYEQFF. For the CDR3, the DNA is TGTGCCAGCAGCTTGTCCTATGAGCAGTTCTTC.